The sequence of this T cell receptor beta chain was determined in a study of control samples from healthy donors and cancer patients (dated by TCRdb to about 2020). As for this clone: Its cognate antigen has yet to be identified. No much larger clone is present one base from it, and per-base qualities are unavailable.

At the junction V is shortened by 0 bases and J by 0 bases, with 4 bases in between. CDR1 SGHRS and CDR2 YFSETQ are derived from the germline V gene. The CDR3 runs 15 amino acids, cysteine and phenylalanine included. Only the CDR3 DNA is retained, 45 bases long and in frame from the first base. Preparation of the library involved the immunoSEQ multiplex PCR assay. Sourced from immuneACCESS, this table was stored by TCRdb with only in-frame sequences that have V and J called. A share of the clones is absent; for the studies checked, an unresolved V gene accounts for under half, and the remainder has no known explanation. In all, the sample holds tens of thousands of clones, and almost 90% of those were seen once. The ten largest clones take up approximately 5.9% of the sample.

This TCR came from a man aged 60 to 69 with colorectal cancer. The V and J segments used are TRBV5-1 and TRBJ2-6, with no D gene named confidently. The sequenced material came from PBMCs. In nucleotide form, the sequence is TGCGCCAGCAGCTTGGCCCCCTCTGGGGCCAACGTCCTGACTTTC. It translates to CASSLAPSGANVLTF.